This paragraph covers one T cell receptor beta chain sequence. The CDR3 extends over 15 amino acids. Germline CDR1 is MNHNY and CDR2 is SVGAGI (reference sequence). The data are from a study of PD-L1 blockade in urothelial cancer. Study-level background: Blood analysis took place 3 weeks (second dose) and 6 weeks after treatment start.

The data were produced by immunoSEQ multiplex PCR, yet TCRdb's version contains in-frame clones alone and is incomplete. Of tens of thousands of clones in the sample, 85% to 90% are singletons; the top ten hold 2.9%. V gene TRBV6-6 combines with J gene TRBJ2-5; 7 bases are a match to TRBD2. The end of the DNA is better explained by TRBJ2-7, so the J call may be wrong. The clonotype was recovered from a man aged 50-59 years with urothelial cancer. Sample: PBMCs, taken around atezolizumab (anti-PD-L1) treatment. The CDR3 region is CASSYGAGATHEQYF. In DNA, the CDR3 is TGTGCCAGCAGTTACGGGGCGGGAGCTACCCACGAGCAGTACTTC.